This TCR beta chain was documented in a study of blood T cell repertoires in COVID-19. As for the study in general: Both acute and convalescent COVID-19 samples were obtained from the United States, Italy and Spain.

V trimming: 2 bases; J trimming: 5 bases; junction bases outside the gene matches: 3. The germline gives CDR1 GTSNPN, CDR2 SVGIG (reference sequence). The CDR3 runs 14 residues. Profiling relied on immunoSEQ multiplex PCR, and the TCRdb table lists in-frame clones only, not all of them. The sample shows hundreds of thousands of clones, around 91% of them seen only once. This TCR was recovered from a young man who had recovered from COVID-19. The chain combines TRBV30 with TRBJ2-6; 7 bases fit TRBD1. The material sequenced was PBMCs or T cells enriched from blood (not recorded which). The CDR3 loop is CAWSSGGRANVLTF. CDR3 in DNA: TGTGCCTGGAGTTCAGGGGGTAGGGCCAACGTCCTGACTTTC.